Following are 5 T cell receptor beta chains from one sample sequenced in a study of beta chain features in type 1 diabetes. Reverse transcribing all isolated RNA meant expressed TCRB transcripts were sequenced. Method: immunoSEQ multiplex PCR; TCRdb's copy keeps in-frame clones and lacks some. The data hold about 900,000 clones, with about a sixth observed a single time. Material: naive CD4+ T cells from blood. Receptors originate from a woman under 30 in good health.

This clone was observed a handful of times. The CDR3 loop is CASSLTSGTAKNIQYF. The CDR3 DNA is TGTGCCAGCAGCTTAACTAGCGGGACAGCCAAAAACATTCAGTACTTC. The chain joins TRBV11-2 to TRBJ2-4, with TRBD2 matching 10 bases. With 2 bases clipped from V and 0 bases from J, the junction kept 1 base outside the gene matches. The CDR3 length is 16 residues. Looked up from germline, CDR1 is SGHAT and CDR2 is FQNNGV.

This clone showed up just a few times. CDR3 sequence (DNA): TGTGCCAGCAATAACGACAGGGGCCGGAGAAAACTGTTTTTT. This translates into CASNNDRGRRKLFF. The J gene is TRBJ1-4, the V gene TRBV28, with 8 positions matching TRBD1. V was clipped by 7 bases and J by 10 bases; unmatched bases: 11. CDR3 length equals 14 residues. Germline V gene data show CDR1 as MDHEN and CDR2 as SYDVKM.

The V call is TRBV18, the J call TRBJ2-7; D is perhaps TRBD1 or TRBD2 (5 bases each). V was shortened by 3 bases and J by 2 bases, with 17 bases between the two germline ends. The CDR3 length is 16 residues. Germline CDR1 KGHSH, CDR2 LQKENI. DNA for the CDR3: TGTGCCAGCTCACCTCCAGGTAGGGGACGAGCCTACGAGCAGTACTTC. The encoded protein is CASSPPGRGRAYEQYF.

The V call is TRBV28, the J call TRBJ2-7, with a tentative D call TRBD1 (6 bases). V lost 7 bases and J 1 base, leaving 11 bases between the germline ends. This CDR3 region has 13 residues. Germline assignment: CDR1 MDHEN and CDR2 SYDVKM. The CDR3 reads CASKGTLSYEQYF. The CDR3 DNA follows: TGTGCCAGCAAAGGGACACTATCCTACGAGCAGTACTTC.

The V call is TRBV11-1, the J call TRBJ1-6; no reliable D call. Germline V CDR1 and CDR2: SGHAT, FQDESV (reference sequence). Trimming shortened V by 8 bases and J by 9 bases, and 11 bases separated the two germline ends. The CDR3 has 12 residues. This CDR3 reads CASGNRPSPLHF. The CDR3 bases are TGTGCCAGCGGAAACAGACCTTCACCCCTCCACTTT.